These 5 T cell receptor beta chains were all obtained from the same sample, sequenced in a study of T cell changes during pregnancy in multiple sclerosis. Profiled with immunoSEQ multiplex PCR; TCRdb holds only in-frame clones, not every one. The sample carries 65,000 to 85,000 clones, 92% recorded once. Sequenced here: peripheral blood, sampled after pregnancy. The receptors originated from a female donor with multiple sclerosis, enrolled in a pregnancy study.

Only one count was recorded for this clone. The identical CDR3 is also encoded by other nucleotide sequences in the sample. The V gene is TRBV18, the J gene TRBJ1-2, with D perhaps TRBD1 (5 bases). Trimming removed 2 bases from V and 3 bases from J, with 7 bases in between. Germline V CDR1 and CDR2: KGHSH, LQKENI. The length of the CDR3 is 13 residues. Here the CDR3 DNA reads TGTGCCAGCTCACCAACGGGGGACTATGGCTACACCTTC. It translates to CASSPTGDYGYTF.

J is TRBJ2-7 and V is TRBV29-1; 10 bases line up with TRBD1. CDR3 size: 12 residues. Germline trimming cut 7 bases from V and 3 bases from J; bases unmatched to any gene: 3. Germline V gene lookup returns CDR1 SQVTM and CDR2 ANQGSEA. CDR3 sequence reads: CSGTGGNYEQYF. CDR3 DNA sequence: TGCAGCGGGACAGGGGGGAACTACGAGCAGTACTTC.

The chain links TRBV4-3 to TRBJ2-1, with 7 bases identical to TRBD1. The CDR3 totals 10 residues. J lost 10 bases, V lost 7 bases, and 1 base had no gene match. Germline CDR1 reads LGHNA; CDR2 reads YSLEER. CDR3 sequence (DNA): TGCGCCAGCACCAGGGGGGAGCAGTTCTTC. Encoded protein: CASTRGEQFF.

The CDR3 spells CASSIDNGGTAYEQYF. The CDR3 bases are TGTGCCAGTAGTATAGATAATGGGGGGACAGCCTACGAGCAGTACTTC. V gene TRBV19 combines with J gene TRBJ2-7; D possibly corresponds to TRBD1 (7 bases). Trimming took 0 bases from V and 2 from J, leaving 14 bases between them. Germline CDR1 and CDR2: LNHDA and SQIVND (reference sequence). This CDR3 has 16 residues.

V usage is TRBV13 and J usage is TRBJ2-7; 12 bases align to TRBD2. The CDR3 runs to 15 residues. The trim removed 5 bases at V and 10 bases at J, leaving 12 bases unmatched. The V gene's germline CDR1 is PRHDT and CDR2 FYEKMQ (reference sequence). The CDR3 nucleotides read TGTGCCAGCAGCGCCCGACTAGCGGGAGATAGGGAACAGTACTTC. Translation gives CASSARLAGDREQYF.